The 31 T cell receptor beta chains below come from one sample, sequenced in a study of control samples from healthy donors and cancer patients. The method was immunoSEQ multiplex PCR; TCRdb's version includes in-frame clones alone and lacks a portion of them. Of about 140,000 clones detected, 91% appear once; the ten largest clones hold under 9%. Sample: blood. Receptors originate from a man younger than 35 in good health.

This clone was counted a single time. CDR3 residues: CAISELGGPQETQYF. CDR3 sequence (DNA): TGTGCCATCAGTGAGCTAGGCGGTCCCCAAGAGACCCAGTACTTC. The chain links TRBV10-3 to TRBJ2-5; D remains unclear. The CDR3 spans 15 residues. Germline V lookup: CDR1 ENHRY, CDR2 SYGVKD. The V end was cut by 2 bases, the J end by 1 base, with 11 bases between.

The chain links TRBV2 to TRBJ1-3, with a possible D match to TRBD1 (6 bases). With 6 bases removed from V and 0 bases from J, the gap between germline ends came to 9 bases. In germline, CDR1 is SNHLY, CDR2 FYNNEI. The CDR3 has 14 residues. CDR3 in amino acids: CASRADSSGNTIYF. The CDR3 DNA sequence: TGTGCCAGCAGAGCGGACAGCTCTGGAAACACCATATATTTT.

The chain uses TRBV25-1 and TRBJ2-2; 11 positions match TRBD1. CDR1 and CDR2 from the germline V gene are MGHDK and SYGVNS. The CDR3 has 15 amino acids. J was trimmed by 1 base and V by 10 bases; bases with no gene match: 5. CDR3 nucleotide sequence: TGTGCCACAGGGACAGGGGGAAGGAACACCGGGGAGCTGTTTTTT. Its translation is CATGTGGRNTGELFF.

The rearrangement uses TRBV7-8 and TRBJ1-1; D ambiguous. Looked up from germline, CDR1 is SGHVS and CDR2 is FQNEAQ. V was clipped by 1 base and J by 2 bases, with 8 bases between them. The CDR3 is 14 amino acids. The CDR3 sequence: CASSLGTANTEAFF. Written as DNA, the CDR3 is TGTGCCAGCAGCTTAGGCACAGCCAACACTGAAGCTTTCTTT. The complete variable domain, with remaining parts taken from reference TRBV7-8 and TRBJ1-1, reads GAGVSQSPRYKVAKRGQDVALRCDPISGHVSLFWYQQALGQGPEFLTYFQNEAQLDKSGLPSDRFFAERPEGSVSTLKIQRTQQEDSAVYLCASSLGTANTEAFFGQGTRLTVV.

This chain joins TRBV6-5 and TRBJ2-5, with TRBD1 as a possible D gene (6 bases). The CDR3 loop spans 14 amino acids. Germline V CDR1 and CDR2: MNHEY, SVGAGI. V lost 11 bases and J lost 2, with 18 bases in between. The CDR3 coding sequence is TGTGCCGTCCTGGGGGCCGGAGGTCAAGAGACCCAGTACTTC. As protein: CAVLGAGGQETQYF.

This sequence joins TRBV7-9 and TRBJ2-1; D is possibly TRBD2 (5 bases). From germline, CDR1 is SEHNR and CDR2 FQNEAQ (reference sequence). V was pared by 1 base and J by 0 bases, with 10 bases between. This CDR3 region has 16 residues. The CDR3 loop is CASSLGGAVSYNEQFF. CDR3 sequence (DNA): TGTGCCAGCAGCTTAGGGGGAGCAGTCTCCTACAATGAGCAGTTCTTC. Variable domain in full (rest from reference TRBV7-9 and TRBJ2-1): DTGVSQNPRHKITKRGQNVTFRCDPISEHNRLYWYRQTLGQGPEFLTYFQNEAQLEKSRLLSDRFSAERPKGSFSTLEIQRTEQGDSAMYLCASSLGGAVSYNEQFFGPGTRLTVL.

This clone was observed a single time. The chain is built from TRBV5-1 and TRBJ1-1, with D hard to call. V was shortened by 4 bases and J by 5 bases, with 15 bases between the two germline ends. Germline loops: CDR1 SGHRS, CDR2 YFSETQ. CDR3 length: 14 amino acids. The CDR3 DNA sequence: TGCGCCAGCAGCACCGGGAACCTGGGAACTGAAGCTTTCTTT. Amino acid sequence: CASSTGNLGTEAFF.

V is TRBV27 and J is TRBJ2-1; D gene unclear. The CDR3 has 13 amino acids. V lost 1 base and J 4 bases, leaving 5 bases between the germline ends. The germline V gene has CDR1 MNHEY and CDR2 SMNVEV (reference sequence). The CDR3 DNA follows: TGTGCCAGCAGTTTATTCAGGTACAATGAGCAGTTCTTC. Protein: CASSLFRYNEQFF.

This chain connects TRBV6-1 to TRBJ1-3; D remains ambiguous. V was pared by 3 bases and J by 4 bases, with 7 bases between. The CDR3 has 13 residues. Germline values: CDR1 MNHNS, CDR2 SASEGT. CDR3 in DNA: TGTGCCAGCAGTGATTTCCCAGGAAACACCATATATTTT. Amino acids: CASSDFPGNTIYF.

The rearrangement links TRBV5-6 to TRBJ2-7; TRBD1 aligns across 11 bases. The CDR3 extends over 15 amino acids. Trimming removed 0 bases from V and 5 bases from J; junction bases left unmatched: 4. The germline gives CDR1 SGHDT, CDR2 YYEEEE. CDR3 nucleotide sequence: TGTGCCAGCAGCTTGGTGCGGACAGGGGGCCACGAGCAGTACTTC. This encodes CASSLVRTGGHEQYF.

This sequence joins TRBV7-8 and TRBJ2-1; 11 nucleotides line up with TRBD2. Trimming cost V 5 bases and J 10 bases; bases outside gene matches: 19. This CDR3 has 18 amino acids. The germline CDR1 and CDR2 sequences are SGHVS and FQNEAQ. CDR3 nucleotides: TGTGCCAGCAGCCTCGATTTTAGCGGGGGGGCCCGATCGTACGAGCAGTTCTTC. Translating it yields CASSLDFSGGARSYEQFF.

CDR3 sequence: CASSSGRPGPGELFF. In DNA form, the CDR3 reads TGTGCCAGCAGCTCAGGGCGGCCAGGGCCCGGGGAGCTGTTTTTT. This rearrangement joins TRBV7-6 to TRBJ2-2, with D possibly TRBD1 on 5 matching bases. V lost 4 bases to trimming and J lost 6 bases, with 15 bases between them. The CDR3 consists of 15 residues. Looked up from germline, CDR1 is SGHVS and CDR2 is FNYEAQ.

The chain links TRBV18 to TRBJ2-1; D unclear. V lost 3 bases, J lost 5 bases, and 14 bases lay in between. The CDR3 spans 15 residues. From germline, CDR1 is KGHSH and CDR2 LQKENI. The CDR3 reads CASSPGQALNNEQFF. The DNA of the CDR3 is TGTGCCAGCTCACCTGGCCAGGCCCTTAACAATGAGCAGTTCTTC.

The chain joins TRBV4-1 to TRBJ1-4, with 7 nucleotides matching TRBD1. The CDR3 is 16 residues long. Trimming cost V 5 bases and J 2 bases; bases outside gene matches: 8. CDR1 and CDR2 from the germline V gene are MGHRA and YSYEKL. The CDR3 reads CASSYKRDSTNEKLFF. CDR3 nucleotides: TGCGCCAGCAGCTACAAACGGGACAGCACTAATGAAAAACTGTTTTTT.

The V call is TRBV12-3 or TRBV12-4, the J call TRBJ1-6; TRBD1 agrees at 7 bases. This CDR3 has 13 amino acids. With V trimmed by 6 bases and J by 7 bases, 3 bases remained unmatched. CDR3 sequence reads: CASRGQPNSPLHF. The CDR3 nucleotides read TGTGCCAGCAGGGGACAGCCAAATTCACCCCTCCACTTT.

V gene TRBV2 combines with J gene TRBJ2-3; the D gene is possibly TRBD2 (7 bases). This CDR3 has 16 amino acids. The germline V gene has CDR1 SNHLY and CDR2 FYNNEI. Deletions cut 0 bases from V and 8 bases from J, with 18 bases between. CDR3 nucleotide sequence: TGTGCCAGCAGTGAAGCTAGGTGGGGGGGCGGAGGTACGCAGTATTTT. Amino acid sequence: CASSEARWGGGGTQYF.

This clone was detected once. J is TRBJ1-5 and V is TRBV2; a possible D gene is TRBD1 (5 bases). The CDR3 totals 14 residues. CDR1 and CDR2 (germline): SNHLY, FYNNEI. The ends were cut back, 6 bases at V and 6 bases at J, with 15 bases in the middle. Written as DNA, the CDR3 is TGTGCCAGCAGCCCGGGACTGATAATTCAGCCCCAGCATTTT. Residues: CASSPGLIIQPQHF. The full variable domain, its missing parts supplied by reference TRBV2 and TRBJ1-5, is EPEVTQTPSHQVTQMGQEVILRCVPISNHLYFYWYRQILGQKVEFLVSFYNNEISEKSEIFDDQFSVERPDGSNFTLKIRSTKLEDSAMYFCASSPGLIIQPQHFGDGTRLSIL.

The rearrangement uses TRBV5-6 and TRBJ1-2; TRBD1 is a possible D gene (5 bases). The V end was cut by 2 bases, the J end by 7 bases, with 15 bases between. The germline V gene has CDR1 SGHDT and CDR2 YYEEEE. This CDR3 comprises 14 residues. The CDR3 bases are TGTGCCAGCAGCTTCCCGGGACCCTCCGGTGGCTACACCTTC. This encodes CASSFPGPSGGYTF.

The chain employs TRBV5-1 and TRBJ2-5; D may be TRBD1 (5 bases). The germline gives CDR1 SGHRS, CDR2 YFSETQ. Trimming shortened V by 4 bases and J by 5 bases, and 15 bases separated the two germline ends. The CDR3 length is 14 residues. CDR3 nucleotide sequence: TGCGCCAGCAGCGGGGCTCCGATGGTGGAGACCCAGTACTTC. It encodes CASSGAPMVETQYF.

This rearrangement joins TRBV6-1 to TRBJ1-2; 7 positions agree with TRBD1. V lost 3 bases and J lost 4; bases outside the gene matches: 5. This CDR3 comprises 14 residues. In germline, CDR1 is MNHNS, CDR2 SASEGT. The CDR3 spells CASSDDRAPYGYTF. The CDR3 DNA sequence: TGTGCCAGCAGTGACGACAGGGCCCCCTATGGCTACACCTTC.

V is TRBV10-2 and J is TRBJ2-6, with D hard to call. This CDR3 comprises 15 residues. Germline V gives CDR1 WSHSY, CDR2 SAAADI. V was trimmed by 2 bases and J by 0 bases, leaving 5 bases between them. CDR3 nucleotides: TGCGCCAGCAGTGAGCCGTTCTCTGGGGCCAACGTCCTGACTTTC. It specifies CASSEPFSGANVLTF.

The CDR3 DNA follows: TGTGCCAGCAGTGAATTAAGACAGCAAGAGACCCAGTACTTC. Translation gives CASSELRQQETQYF. The chain combines TRBV2 with TRBJ2-5; maybe TRBD1 (5 bases). CDR1 and CDR2 (germline): SNHLY, FYNNEI. CDR3 length: 14 residues. Trimming left V 2 bases short and J 2 bases short, with 9 bases between.

This chain joins TRBV7-2 and TRBJ1-2; TRBD1 agrees at 9 bases. The CDR3 runs to 14 residues. Germline assignment: CDR1 SGHTA and CDR2 FQGNSA. After removal of 4 bases from V and 5 bases from J, the junction contained 5 bases not matched to a gene. This CDR3 is CASSSQQGAYGYTF. CDR3 bases: TGTGCCAGCAGCTCGCAACAGGGGGCTTATGGCTACACCTTC.

This clone appeared once. V usage is TRBV5-8 and J usage is TRBJ1-5; D unresolved. V was trimmed by 3 bases and J by 0 bases, leaving 13 bases between them. Germline CDR1 SGHTS, CDR2 YDEGEE. This CDR3 is built from 16 residues. The CDR3 DNA sequence: TGTGCCAGCAGCTCTTGGGCAAAGAATAGCAATCAGCCCCAGCATTTT. Protein product: CASSSWAKNSNQPQHF.

The chain is built from TRBV7-2 and TRBJ1-5; possibly TRBD1 for D (5 bases). Germline V gene lookup returns CDR1 SGHTA and CDR2 FQGNSA. This CDR3 has 13 amino acids. V was clipped by 5 bases and J by 4 bases, with 9 bases between them. CDR3 nucleotides: TGTGCCAGCAGCGCCGGGGGGAATCAGCCCCAGCATTTT. This translates into CASSAGGNQPQHF.

The chain employs TRBV3-1 (or the pseudogene TRBV3-2) and TRBJ2-7; 9 positions match TRBD1. With V trimmed by 3 bases and J by 6 bases, 15 bases remained unmatched. CDR3 length: 17 amino acids. The germline V gene has CDR1 LGHDT and CDR2 YNNKEL (reference sequence). CDR3 loop: CASSQAYSGTGSGEQYF. As DNA, the CDR3 is TGTGCCAGCAGCCAGGCCTATTCCGGGACAGGGTCCGGCGAGCAGTACTTC.

This chain joins TRBV15 and TRBJ1-3; D is ambiguous. CDR1 and CDR2 (germline): LNHNV, YYDKDF (reference sequence). V lost 0 bases and J lost 4, with 10 bases in between. There are 15 residues in the CDR3. CDR3 in DNA: TGTGCCACCAGCAGAGATCGGTACCCCGGAAACACCATATATTTT. Translated: CATSRDRYPGNTIYF.

This chain uses TRBV12-5 with TRBJ2-1; D could derive from TRBD1 or TRBD2 (5 bases each). The CDR3 loop spans 19 amino acids. In germline, CDR1 is LGHNT, CDR2 FRNRAP. V was trimmed by 5 bases and J by 1 base, leaving 24 bases between them. CDR3 amino acids: CASGVGPRMALVSYNEQFF. CDR3 DNA sequence: TGTGCTAGTGGTGTGGGACCTCGTATGGCACTCGTATCCTACAATGAGCAGTTCTTC.

The chain is built from TRBV5-8 and TRBJ2-5; D gene ambiguous. The germline V gene encodes CDR1 SGHTS and CDR2 YDEGEE. The CDR3 contains 15 residues. Between the trimmed V and J ends, which lost 2 bases and 3 bases, there was a span of 14 bases. The CDR3 loop is CASSFSGWWKETQYF. The CDR3, as DNA: TGTGCCAGCAGCTTTTCCGGGTGGTGGAAAGAGACCCAGTACTTC.

The V call is TRBV10-3, the J call TRBJ1-6; 9 bases are shared with TRBD1. V dropped 4 bases and J dropped 5; count of bases not matched to a gene: 24. Germline loops: CDR1 ENHRY, CDR2 SYGVKD. The length of the CDR3 is 22 residues. The CDR3 DNA reads as TGTGCCATCAGTGTTTACCCTTCCGCGGGACAGGGATCCCCCTACGATAATTCACCCCTCCACTTT. Translated, it gives CAISVYPSAGQGSPYDNSPLHF.

This chain joins TRBV20-1 and TRBJ2-7; 7 bases map to TRBD1. The CDR3 totals 11 residues. With V trimmed by 5 bases and J by 5 bases, 3 bases remained unmatched. Germline V gene sequence: CDR1 DFQATT, CDR2 SNEGSKA (reference sequence). CDR3 sequence: CSARRGNEQYF. As DNA, the CDR3 is TGCAGTGCTCGCAGGGGGAACGAGCAGTACTTC.